The rows below give T cell receptor beta chains drawn from one sample of a study of blood T cell repertoires in COVID-19. Repertoires were generated with immunoSEQ multiplex PCR, while TCRdb's copy carries only in-frame clones and drops some. The data hold 200,000 to 300,000 clones, with around 80% observed a single time. The sequencing sample was made of peripheral blood. These receptors all stem from a human donor in a cohort sampled during active COVID-19. Both conserved end residues are part of each CDR3. D genes are given only for firm matches. Expanded clones are given a class, and other clones once, few, many or no size at all.

j_call: TRBJ1-1
v_call: TRBV29-1
clone_size: .
d_call: TRBD1
cdr3_aa: CSVGQGGNTEAFF
cdr3_nt: TGCAGCGTGGGACAGGGGGGGAACACTGAAGCTTTCTTT

j_call: TRBJ2-4
v_call: TRBV19
clone_size: .
d_call: .
cdr3_aa: CASSEGRGNIQYF
cdr3_nt: TGTGCCAGTAGTGAGGGGAGGGGGAACATTCAGTACTTC

j_call: TRBJ2-7
v_call: TRBV6-6
clone_size: .
d_call: .
cdr3_aa: CASSYDGETYEQYF
cdr3_nt: TGTGCCAGCAGTTACGACGGAGAAACCTACGAGCAGTACTTC

j_call: TRBJ2-7
v_call: TRBV18
clone_size: .
d_call: .
cdr3_aa: CASSLQGRSYEQYF
cdr3_nt: TGTGCCAGCTCACTTCAGGGAAGATCCTACGAGCAGTACTTC

j_call: TRBJ1-2
v_call: TRBV18
clone_size: .
d_call: .
cdr3_aa: CASSPLFTGDYGYTF
cdr3_nt: TGTGCCAGCTCACCACTTTTTACAGGCGACTATGGCTACACCTTC

j_call: TRBJ2-7
v_call: TRBV7-2
clone_size: .
d_call: .
cdr3_aa: CASSLGLAYEQYF
cdr3_nt: TGTGCCAGCAGCTTAGGACTAGCCTACGAGCAGTACTTC

j_call: TRBJ1-4
v_call: TRBV2
clone_size: .
d_call: .
cdr3_aa: CATQDSTLAGANEKLFF
cdr3_nt: TGTGCCACCCAAGATAGCACGCTGGCAGGGGCTAATGAAAAACTGTTTTTT

j_call: TRBJ2-1
v_call: TRBV10-2
clone_size: .
d_call: .
cdr3_aa: CASSVQASNEQFF
cdr3_nt: TGCGCCAGCAGTGTCCAAGCAAGCAATGAGCAGTTCTTC

j_call: TRBJ1-3
v_call: TRBV5-5
clone_size: few
d_call: TRBD1
cdr3_aa: CASSSPGQLSGNTIYF
cdr3_nt: TGTGCCAGCAGCTCCCCGGGACAGCTCTCTGGAAACACCATATATTTT

j_call: TRBJ2-2
v_call: TRBV11-2
clone_size: .
d_call: .
cdr3_aa: CASSLQGRKNTGELFF
cdr3_nt: TGTGCCAGCAGCCTACAGGGGAGGAAGAACACCGGGGAGCTGTTTTTT

j_call: TRBJ2-3
v_call: TRBV24-1
clone_size: .
d_call: .
cdr3_aa: CATSHRTFTDTQYF
cdr3_nt: TGTGCCACCAGTCATAGGACATTCACAGATACGCAGTATTTT

j_call: TRBJ1-1
v_call: TRBV5-1
clone_size: .
d_call: TRBD1
cdr3_aa: CASSVYPGGEAFF
cdr3_nt: TGCGCCAGCAGCGTCTATCCAGGGGGTGAAGCTTTCTTT

j_call: TRBJ2-3
v_call: TRBV5-1
clone_size: .
d_call: TRBD2
cdr3_aa: CASSLEGSGKGDTQYF
cdr3_nt: TGCGCCAGCAGCTTGGAGGGTAGCGGGAAAGGAGATACGCAGTATTTT

j_call: TRBJ2-3
v_call: TRBV5-1
clone_size: .
d_call: .
cdr3_aa: CASSLAVPDTQYF
cdr3_nt: TGCGCCAGCAGCTTGGCAGTACCAGATACGCAGTATTTT

j_call: TRBJ1-2
v_call: TRBV27
clone_size: .
d_call: .
cdr3_aa: CASSPIVDTF
cdr3_nt: TGTGCCAGCAGCCCCATAGTCGACACCTTC

j_call: TRBJ2-1
v_call: TRBV7-2
clone_size: .
d_call: .
cdr3_aa: CASSLDPSRNEQFF
cdr3_nt: TGTGCCAGCAGCTTAGACCCTTCCCGGAATGAGCAGTTCTTC

j_call: TRBJ2-3
v_call: TRBV7-9
clone_size: .
d_call: TRBD1
cdr3_aa: CASSHPGTGNRNTQYF
cdr3_nt: TGTGCCAGCAGTCACCCCGGGACAGGGAACCGAAATACGCAGTATTTT